This T cell receptor beta chain was captured in a study of cytomegalovirus exposure and HLA in healthy donors. Study-level background: Genotyping of roughly 400 donors showed that 80% to 85% belonged to the Caucasian-associated ancestry cluster. Notes on the study in general: Using a false discovery rate of 0.05, a later analysis showed that fewer than 20,000 TCR beta sequences were associated with HLA alleles. The authors excluded some V segments, including TRBV6-2 and TRBV6-3, as indistinguishable.

Primers included in the PCR were 60 Vbeta and 13 Jbeta primers. Measured with immunoSEQ multiplex PCR; TCRdb has only the in-frame clones, and not every one. The table for this sample gives 120,000 to 150,000 clones. To note about this clone: Its antigen is currently unknown.

CDR3 length equals 14 residues. Trimming shortened V by 5 bases and J by 8 bases, and 19 bases separated the two germline ends. Germline lookup yields CDR1 SGDLS and CDR2 YYNGEE. Input material: PBMCs. V usage is TRBV9 and J usage is TRBJ1-2; D gene ambiguous. This clonotype was sampled from a woman between 18 and 29 years old in good health and CMV-seronegative. This CDR3 is CASSPGGSISGYTF. The CDR3 DNA sequence: TGTGCCAGCAGTCCAGGAGGATCCATAAGCGGCTACACCTTC.